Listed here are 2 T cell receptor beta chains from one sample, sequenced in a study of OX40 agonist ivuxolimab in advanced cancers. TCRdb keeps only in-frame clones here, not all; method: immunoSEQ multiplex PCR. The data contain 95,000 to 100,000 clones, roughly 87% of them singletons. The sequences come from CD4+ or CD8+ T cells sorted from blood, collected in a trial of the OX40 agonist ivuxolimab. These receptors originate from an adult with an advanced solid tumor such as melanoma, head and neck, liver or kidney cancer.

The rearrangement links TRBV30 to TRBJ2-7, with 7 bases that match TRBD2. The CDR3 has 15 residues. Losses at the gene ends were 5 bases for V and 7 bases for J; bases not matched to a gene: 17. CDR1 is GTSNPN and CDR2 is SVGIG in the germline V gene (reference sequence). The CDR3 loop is CAWSGGTSARGEQYF. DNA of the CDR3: TGTGCCTGGTCGGGAGGCACTAGCGCTCGTGGGGAGCAGTACTTC.

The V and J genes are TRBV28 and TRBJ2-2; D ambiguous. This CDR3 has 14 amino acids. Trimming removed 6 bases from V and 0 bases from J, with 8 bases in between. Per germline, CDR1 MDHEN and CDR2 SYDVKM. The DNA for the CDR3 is TGTGCCAGCAGGTTTTACGCGAACACCGGGGAGCTGTTTTTT. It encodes CASRFYANTGELFF. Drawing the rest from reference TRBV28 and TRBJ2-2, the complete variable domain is DVKVTQSSRYLVKRTGEKVFLECVQDMDHENMFWYRQDPGLGLRLIYFSYDVKMKEKGDIPEGYSVSREKKERFSLILESASTNQTSMYLCASRFYANTGELFFGEGSRLTVL.